Listed below are T cell receptor beta chains from one sample, sequenced in a study of blood T cell repertoires in COVID-19. Libraries were prepared by immunoSEQ multiplex PCR; TCRdb keeps only in-frame clonotypes and omits some of them. The sample consists of about 200,000 clones, around 89% of them appearing once. What was sequenced was PBMCs or T cells enriched from blood (not recorded which). Receptors were obtained from a woman under 30 who had recovered from COVID-19. Both conserved end residues are part of each CDR3. The order of the fields is J gene, CDR3 length, clone size, V gene, CDR3 protein. Clone size is not always given. Where it is, it says once, few, many or a class for expanded clones.

>TRBJ1-2|15|-|TRBV5-1
CASSGGLSGGGGYTF
>TRBJ2-4|13|-|TRBV10-2
CASSQGAKNIQYF
>TRBJ2-7|14|-|TRBV2
CASNRYGVSYEQYF
>TRBJ1-1|17|-|TRBV30
CAWSVQVGWDRNTEAFF
>TRBJ1-3|14|-|TRBV9
CASSVRLGGDTIYF
>TRBJ2-3|13|-|TRBV28
CASSGGRADTQYF
>TRBJ1-2|16|-|TRBV27
CASRPMDTGVSYGYTF
>TRBJ2-7|14|once|TRBV6-5
CASYVGQGPYEQYF
>TRBJ1-5|16|-|TRBV6-1
CASSERQSNPYQPQHF
>TRBJ2-2|14|-|TRBV15
CATSSGQFTGELFF
>TRBJ2-1|13|once|TRBV29-1
CSLWTAKDNEQFF
>TRBJ2-3|18|-|TRBV7-3
CASSLNGGDYISTDTQYF
>TRBJ2-5|15|few|TRBV7-2
CASSAEGTGPETQYF
>TRBJ2-7|14|-|TRBV11-2
CASSLGGDSYEQYF
>TRBJ2-5|13|-|TRBV27
CASRGLVQETQYF
>TRBJ2-3|16|once|TRBV2
CASSRMDRVKTDTQYF
>TRBJ2-7|15|-|TRBV11-3
CASSLSLVTPSEQYF
>TRBJ2-1|18|few|TRBV3-1/TRBV3-2
CASSPFLVQANFYNEQFF
>TRBJ1-3|18|-|TRBV19
CASSRNPGQGAPGNTIYF
>TRBJ2-7|15|-|TRBV7-9
CASSSLPGQAYEQYF
>TRBJ2-3|18|-|TRBV9
CASSVGVSGSPSTDTQYF
>TRBJ1-3|15|-|TRBV6-5
CASKTGHFSGNTIYF
>TRBJ1-1|13|once|TRBV10-3
CAIRRGLDTEAFF
>TRBJ1-5|15|-|TRBV2
CASRPDRGSNQPQHF
>TRBJ1-6|16|-|TRBV28
CASSLLRGSYNSPLHF
>TRBJ1-5|16|-|TRBV27
CASSSSSGTGFQPQHF
>TRBJ2-2|18|-|TRBV7-7
CASSLRTGNKWNTGELFF
>TRBJ1-1|16|-|TRBV27
CASRTGYGLMNTEAFF
>TRBJ1-4|15|-|TRBV7-6
CASSLSAGTNEKLFF
>TRBJ2-7|16|-|TRBV12-5
CASGLVRGQGSYEQYF
>TRBJ2-7|10|once|TRBV7-9
CAEQGYEQYF
>TRBJ2-2|12|-|TRBV2
CASGSYTGELFF
>TRBJ2-5|15|-|TRBV5-6
CASSLAPGVQETQYF
>TRBJ1-4|17|-|TRBV21-1
CASSTPPRQGGGEKLFF
>TRBJ1-6|14|-|TRBV5-4
CASSLDSHNSPLHF
>TRBJ1-1|13|-|TRBV10-3
CAISESRDTEAFF